The clone carrying this TCR beta chain has more than one count but fewer than ten. The antigen is not known. The PBMCs were sourced from fresh peripheral blood (around 9.3 ml). The data belong to a study of T cells in Graves' hyperthyroidism and ophthalmopathy. What was amplified from RNA transcripts were TCR beta CDR3 regions. TCR CDR3 regions were first amplified by RT-PCR with HTBI primers. TCRdb processed the multiplex PCR reads anew with MiXCR; each CDR3 protein has one entry. Of 300,000 to 400,000 distinct CDR3 sequences in the sample, 11% to 15% were seen once. Study results and caveats: Within blood appeared most thyroid clonotypes that had expanded above 0.001. Model output signaled ophthalmopathy a median 6.5 months ahead of onset.

The V gene's germline CDR1 is LGHNA and CDR2 YSLEER. J gave up 6 bases and V 11 bases, and 12 bases lay outside the gene matches. The CDR3 runs 14 residues. This TCR was sampled from a woman aged 25 to 39 with Graves' hyperthyroidism. Material: blood. This rearrangement joins TRBV4-3 to TRBJ2-2, with 7 bases aligning to TRBD2. CDR3 sequence (DNA): TGCGCCGCTCGTGGGGCTAGCGGTGCCGGGGAGCTGTTTTTT. This sequence encodes CAARGASGAGELFF.